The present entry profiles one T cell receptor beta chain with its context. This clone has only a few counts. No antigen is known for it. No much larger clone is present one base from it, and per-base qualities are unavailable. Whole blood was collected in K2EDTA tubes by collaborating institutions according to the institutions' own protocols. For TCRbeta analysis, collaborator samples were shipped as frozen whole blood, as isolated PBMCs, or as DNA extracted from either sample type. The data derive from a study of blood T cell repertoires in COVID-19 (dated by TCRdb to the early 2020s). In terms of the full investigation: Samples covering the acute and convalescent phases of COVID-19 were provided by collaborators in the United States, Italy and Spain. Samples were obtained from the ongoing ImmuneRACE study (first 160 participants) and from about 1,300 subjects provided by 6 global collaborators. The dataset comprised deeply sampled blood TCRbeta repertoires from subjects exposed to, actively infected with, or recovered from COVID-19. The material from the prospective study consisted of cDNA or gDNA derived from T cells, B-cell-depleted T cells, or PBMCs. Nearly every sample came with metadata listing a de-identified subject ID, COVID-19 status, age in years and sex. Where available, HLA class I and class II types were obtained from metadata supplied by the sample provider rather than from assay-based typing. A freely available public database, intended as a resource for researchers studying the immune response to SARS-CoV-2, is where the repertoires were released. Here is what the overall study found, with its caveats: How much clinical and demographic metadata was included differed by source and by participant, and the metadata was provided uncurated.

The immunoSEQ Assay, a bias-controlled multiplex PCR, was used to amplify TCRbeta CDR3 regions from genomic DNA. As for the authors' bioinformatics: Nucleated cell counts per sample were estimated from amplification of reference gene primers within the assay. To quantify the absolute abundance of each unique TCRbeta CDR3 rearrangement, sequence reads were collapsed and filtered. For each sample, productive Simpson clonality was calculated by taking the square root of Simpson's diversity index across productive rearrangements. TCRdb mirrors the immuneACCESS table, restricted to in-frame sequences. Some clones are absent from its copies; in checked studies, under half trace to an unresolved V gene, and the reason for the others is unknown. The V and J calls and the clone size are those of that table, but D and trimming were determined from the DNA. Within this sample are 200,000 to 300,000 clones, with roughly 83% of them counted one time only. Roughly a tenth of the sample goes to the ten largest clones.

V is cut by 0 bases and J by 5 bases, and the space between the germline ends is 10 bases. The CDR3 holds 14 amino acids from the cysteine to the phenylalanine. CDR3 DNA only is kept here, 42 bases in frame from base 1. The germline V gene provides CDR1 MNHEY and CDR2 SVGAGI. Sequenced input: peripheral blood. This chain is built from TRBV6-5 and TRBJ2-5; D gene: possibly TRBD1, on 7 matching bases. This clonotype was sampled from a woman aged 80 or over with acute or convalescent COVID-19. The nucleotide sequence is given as TGTGCCAGCAGTTACTCGACAGGGAGGGAGACCCAGTACTTC. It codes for CASSYSTGRETQYF.